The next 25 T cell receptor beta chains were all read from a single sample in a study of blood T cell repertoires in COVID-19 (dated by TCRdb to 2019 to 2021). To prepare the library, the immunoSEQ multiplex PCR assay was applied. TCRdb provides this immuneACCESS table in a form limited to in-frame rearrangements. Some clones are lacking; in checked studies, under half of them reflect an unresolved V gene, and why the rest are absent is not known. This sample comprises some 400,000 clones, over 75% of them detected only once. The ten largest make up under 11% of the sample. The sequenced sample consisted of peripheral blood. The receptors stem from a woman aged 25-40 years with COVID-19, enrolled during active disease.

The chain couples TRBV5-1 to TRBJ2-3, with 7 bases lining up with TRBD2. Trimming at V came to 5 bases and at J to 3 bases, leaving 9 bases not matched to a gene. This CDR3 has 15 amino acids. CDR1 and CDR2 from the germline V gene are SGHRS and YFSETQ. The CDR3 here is CASSTGEGGTDTQYF. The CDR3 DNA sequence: TGCGCCAGCAGTACGGGGGAGGGCGGGACAGATACGCAGTATTTT. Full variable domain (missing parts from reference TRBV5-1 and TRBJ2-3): KAGVTQTPRYLIKTRGQQVTLSCSPISGHRSVSWYQQTPGQGLQFLFEYFSETQRNKGNFPGRFSGRQFSNSRSEMNVSTLELGDSALYLCASSTGEGGTDTQYFGPGTRLTVL.

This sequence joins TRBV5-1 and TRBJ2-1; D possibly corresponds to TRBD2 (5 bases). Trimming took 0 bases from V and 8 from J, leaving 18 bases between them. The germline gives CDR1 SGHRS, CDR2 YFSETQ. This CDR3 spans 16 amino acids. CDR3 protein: CASSLGTRLDGDEQFF. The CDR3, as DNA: TGCGCCAGCAGCTTGGGAACTAGACTCGATGGGGATGAGCAGTTCTTC.

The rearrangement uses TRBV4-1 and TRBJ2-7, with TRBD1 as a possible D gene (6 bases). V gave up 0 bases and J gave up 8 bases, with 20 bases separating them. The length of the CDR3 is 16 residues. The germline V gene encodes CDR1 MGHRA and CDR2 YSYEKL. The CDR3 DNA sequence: TGCGCCAGCAGCCAAGAGGGGGACATTTTTCCCCTACAGCAGTACTTC. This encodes CASSQEGDIFPLQQYF.

The CDR3 spells CASSPDRGYGYTF. CDR3 bases: TGTGCCAGCAGCCCTGACAGGGGGTATGGCTACACCTTC. The V and J genes are TRBV5-4 and TRBJ1-2; 9 bases line up with TRBD1. This CDR3 is built from 13 residues. After removal of 4 bases from V and 5 bases from J, the junction contained 3 bases not matched to a gene. Per germline, CDR1 SGHNT and CDR2 YYREEE (reference sequence).

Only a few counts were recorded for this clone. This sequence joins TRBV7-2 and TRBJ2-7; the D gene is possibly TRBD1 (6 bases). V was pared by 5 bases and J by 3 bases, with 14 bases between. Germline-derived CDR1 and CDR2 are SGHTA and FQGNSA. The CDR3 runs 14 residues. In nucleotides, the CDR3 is TGTGCCAGCAGCCAATTGACAGGACACTACGAGCAGTACTTC. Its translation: CASSQLTGHYEQYF.

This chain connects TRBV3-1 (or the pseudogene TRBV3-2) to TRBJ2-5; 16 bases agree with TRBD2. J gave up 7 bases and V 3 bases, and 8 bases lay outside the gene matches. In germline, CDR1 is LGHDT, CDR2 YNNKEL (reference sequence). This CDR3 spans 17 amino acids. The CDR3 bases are TGTGCCAGCAGCCAGGTGGGACTAGCGGGAGGGCCGGGGACCCAGTACTTC. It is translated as CASSQVGLAGGPGTQYF.

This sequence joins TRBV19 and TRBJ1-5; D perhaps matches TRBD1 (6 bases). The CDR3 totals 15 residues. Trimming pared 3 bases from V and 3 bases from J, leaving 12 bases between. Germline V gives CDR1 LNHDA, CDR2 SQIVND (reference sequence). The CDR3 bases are TGTGCCAGTAGTATCTGGACAGACCCCAATCAGCCCCAGCATTTT. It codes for CASSIWTDPNQPQHF.

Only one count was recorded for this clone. This CDR3 reads CASSLPPTGSANTIYF. CDR3 DNA: TGTGCCAGCAGCCTCCCGCCGACAGGGTCGGCAAACACCATATATTTT. The chain joins TRBV3-1 (or the pseudogene TRBV3-2) to TRBJ1-3; the match to TRBD1 covers 7 bases. The CDR3 has 16 amino acids. Germline values: CDR1 LGHDT, CDR2 YNNKEL (reference sequence). J was trimmed by 6 bases and V by 4 bases; bases with no gene match: 12.

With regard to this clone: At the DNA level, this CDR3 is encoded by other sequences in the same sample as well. The CDR3 protein is CASSPGLSTDTQYF. The CDR3 DNA reads as TGTGCCAGCAGCCCGGGACTTAGCACAGATACGCAGTATTTT. This chain joins TRBV6-5 and TRBJ2-3; tentative D call: TRBD2 (6 bases). The CDR3 length is 14 residues. CDR1 is MNHEY and CDR2 is SVGAGI in the germline V gene. The V end lost 6 bases, the J end lost 0 bases, and 10 bases lay between the germline ends.

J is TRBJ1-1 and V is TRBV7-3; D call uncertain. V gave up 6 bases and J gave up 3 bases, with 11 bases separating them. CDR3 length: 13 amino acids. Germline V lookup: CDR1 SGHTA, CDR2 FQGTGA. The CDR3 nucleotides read TGTGCCAGCAGGGAAGTCGGGGACACTGAAGCTTTCTTT. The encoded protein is CASREVGDTEAFF.

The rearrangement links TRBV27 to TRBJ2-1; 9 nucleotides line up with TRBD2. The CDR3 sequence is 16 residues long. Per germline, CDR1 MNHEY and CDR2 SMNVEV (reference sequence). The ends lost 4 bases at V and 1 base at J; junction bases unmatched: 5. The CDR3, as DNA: TGTGCCAGCAGTTGGGTAGCGGGAGCGTCCTACAATGAGCAGTTCTTC. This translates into CASSWVAGASYNEQFF.

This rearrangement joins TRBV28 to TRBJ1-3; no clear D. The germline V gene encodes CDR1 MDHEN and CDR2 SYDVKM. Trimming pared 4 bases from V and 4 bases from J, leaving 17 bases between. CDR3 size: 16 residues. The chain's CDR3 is CASSSRAQKSGNTIYF. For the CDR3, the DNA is TGTGCCAGCAGTTCCCGAGCCCAAAAGTCGGGAAACACCATATATTTT.

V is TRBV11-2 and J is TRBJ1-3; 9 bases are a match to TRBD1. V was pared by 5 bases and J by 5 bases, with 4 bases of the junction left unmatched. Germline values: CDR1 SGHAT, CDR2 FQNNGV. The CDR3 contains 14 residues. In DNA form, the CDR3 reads TGTGCCAGCAGCCGCGGACAGGGGAGAAACACCATATATTTT. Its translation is CASSRGQGRNTIYF.

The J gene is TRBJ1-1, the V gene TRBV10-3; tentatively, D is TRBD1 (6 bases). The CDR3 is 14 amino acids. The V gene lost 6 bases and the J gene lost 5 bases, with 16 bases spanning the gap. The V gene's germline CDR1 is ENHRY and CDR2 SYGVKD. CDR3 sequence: CAIRGARVGTEAFF. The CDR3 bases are TGTGCCATCAGGGGGGCGCGGGTTGGGACTGAAGCTTTCTTT.

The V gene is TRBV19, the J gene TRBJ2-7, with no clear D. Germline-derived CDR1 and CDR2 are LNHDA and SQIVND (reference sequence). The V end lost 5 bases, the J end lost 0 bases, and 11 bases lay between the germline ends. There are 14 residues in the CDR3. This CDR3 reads CASSPQSSSYEQYF. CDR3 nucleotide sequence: TGTGCCAGTAGTCCCCAGTCTAGCTCCTACGAGCAGTACTTC.

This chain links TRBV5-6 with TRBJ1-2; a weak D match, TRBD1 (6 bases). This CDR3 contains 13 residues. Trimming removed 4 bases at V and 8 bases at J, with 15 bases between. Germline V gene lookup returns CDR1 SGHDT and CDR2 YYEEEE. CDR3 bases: TGTGCCAGCAGCCGGGACACCCGGCGGGGCTACACCTTC. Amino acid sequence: CASSRDTRRGYTF.

Here the CDR3 DNA reads TGTGCCAGCAGCGTGGACGGGACTCCCTACGAGCAGTACTTC. Protein: CASSVDGTPYEQYF. The chain combines TRBV5-5 with TRBJ2-7; weak D call: TRBD2 (6 bases). V gave up 4 bases and J gave up 2 bases, with 13 bases separating them. The CDR3 runs to 14 residues. The V gene's germline CDR1 is SGHKS and CDR2 YYEKEE (reference sequence).

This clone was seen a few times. CDR3 in amino acids: CASSYVPLGAGELFF. CDR3 DNA: TGTGCCAGCAGCTACGTCCCCCTCGGGGCCGGGGAGCTGTTTTTT. The rearrangement joins TRBV7-6 to TRBJ2-2; D is perhaps TRBD2 (5 bases). Germline V lookup: CDR1 SGHVS, CDR2 FNYEAQ. V gave up 4 bases and J gave up 6 bases, with 15 bases separating them. The CDR3 has 15 residues. The full variable domain, with the rest looked up from reference TRBV7-6 and TRBJ2-2, is GAGVSQSPRYKVTKRGQDVALRCDPISGHVSLYWYRQALGQGPEFLTYFNYEAQQDKSGLPNDRFSAERPEGSISTLTIQRTEQRDSAMYRCASSYVPLGAGELFFGEGSRLTVL.

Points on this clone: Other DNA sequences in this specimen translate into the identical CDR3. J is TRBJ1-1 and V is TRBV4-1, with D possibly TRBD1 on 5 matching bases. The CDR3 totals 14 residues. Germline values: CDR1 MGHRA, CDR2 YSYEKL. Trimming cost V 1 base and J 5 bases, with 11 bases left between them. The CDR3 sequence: CASSQVEGDTEAFF. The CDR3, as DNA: TGCGCCAGCAGCCAAGTAGAAGGGGATACTGAAGCTTTCTTT.

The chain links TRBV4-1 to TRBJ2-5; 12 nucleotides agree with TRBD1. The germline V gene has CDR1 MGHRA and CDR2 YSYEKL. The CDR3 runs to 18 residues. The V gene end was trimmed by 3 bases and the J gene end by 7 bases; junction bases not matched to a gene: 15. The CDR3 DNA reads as TGCGCCAGCAGCCATGAAACCGGGACAGGGGGCGAGATGGTGACCCAGTACTTC. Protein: CASSHETGTGGEMVTQYF.

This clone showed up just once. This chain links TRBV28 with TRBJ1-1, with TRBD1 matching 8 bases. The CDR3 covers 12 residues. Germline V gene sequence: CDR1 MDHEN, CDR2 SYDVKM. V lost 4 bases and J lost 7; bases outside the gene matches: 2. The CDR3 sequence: CASSWTGIEAFF. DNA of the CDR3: TGTGCCAGCAGTTGGACAGGGATTGAAGCTTTCTTT.

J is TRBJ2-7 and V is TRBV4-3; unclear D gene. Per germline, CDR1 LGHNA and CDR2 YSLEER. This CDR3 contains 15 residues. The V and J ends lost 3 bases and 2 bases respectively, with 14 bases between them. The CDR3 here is CASSQVMADTYEQYF. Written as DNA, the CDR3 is TGCGCCAGCAGCCAGGTCATGGCCGACACCTACGAGCAGTACTTC.

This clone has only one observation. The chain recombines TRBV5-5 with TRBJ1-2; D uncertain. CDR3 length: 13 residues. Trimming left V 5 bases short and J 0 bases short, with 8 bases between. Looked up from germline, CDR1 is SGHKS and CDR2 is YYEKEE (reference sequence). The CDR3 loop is CASSPGANYGYTF. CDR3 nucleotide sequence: TGTGCCAGCAGTCCGGGAGCTAACTATGGCTACACCTTC.

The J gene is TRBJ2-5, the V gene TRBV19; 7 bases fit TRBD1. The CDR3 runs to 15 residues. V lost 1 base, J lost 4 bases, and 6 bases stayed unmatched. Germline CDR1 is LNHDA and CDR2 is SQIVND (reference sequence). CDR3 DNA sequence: TGTGCCAGTAGTATAGGCGCAGGGGGTGGAGAGACCCAGTACTTC. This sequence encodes CASSIGAGGGETQYF. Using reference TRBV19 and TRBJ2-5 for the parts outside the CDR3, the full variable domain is DGGITQSPKYLFRKEGQNVTLSCEQNLNHDAMYWYRQDPGQGLRLIYYSQIVNDFQKGDIAEGYSVSREKKESFPLTVTSAQKNPTAFYLCASSIGAGGGETQYFGPGTRLLVL.

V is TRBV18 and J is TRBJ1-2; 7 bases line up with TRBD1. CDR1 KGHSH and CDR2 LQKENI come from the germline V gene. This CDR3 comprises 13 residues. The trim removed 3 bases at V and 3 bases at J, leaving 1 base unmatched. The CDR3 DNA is TGTGCCAGCTCACCCGGGACAGACTATGGCTACACCTTC. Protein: CASSPGTDYGYTF.